The clone carrying this T cell receptor (beta chain) has just one count. This sample stems from a study of PD-L1 blockade in urothelial cancer. Study in general: Median T cell yield from blood was over 130,000.

The CDR3 has 15 amino acids. The V gene's germline CDR1 is ENHRY and CDR2 SYGVKD. With 3 bases clipped from V and 8 bases from J, the junction kept 10 bases outside the gene matches. Each patient's cancer was a locally advanced or metastatic urothelial carcinoma. Per-patient samples, pretreatment and on-treatment, numbered 1 to 8. The method was immunoSEQ multiplex PCR; TCRdb's version includes in-frame clones alone and lacks a portion of them. The table lists some 80,000 clones, roughly 87% of them singletons. The origin of this receptor is a woman between 65 and 79 years old with urothelial cancer. The source was PBMCs, collected around atezolizumab (anti-PD-L1) treatment. The chain employs TRBV10-3 and TRBJ1-2; the match to TRBD1 covers 9 bases. The CDR3 DNA sequence: TGTGCCATCAGTGATGAGGGACAGGGAGACGGAGGCTACACCTTC. It yields the protein CAISDEGQGDGGYTF.